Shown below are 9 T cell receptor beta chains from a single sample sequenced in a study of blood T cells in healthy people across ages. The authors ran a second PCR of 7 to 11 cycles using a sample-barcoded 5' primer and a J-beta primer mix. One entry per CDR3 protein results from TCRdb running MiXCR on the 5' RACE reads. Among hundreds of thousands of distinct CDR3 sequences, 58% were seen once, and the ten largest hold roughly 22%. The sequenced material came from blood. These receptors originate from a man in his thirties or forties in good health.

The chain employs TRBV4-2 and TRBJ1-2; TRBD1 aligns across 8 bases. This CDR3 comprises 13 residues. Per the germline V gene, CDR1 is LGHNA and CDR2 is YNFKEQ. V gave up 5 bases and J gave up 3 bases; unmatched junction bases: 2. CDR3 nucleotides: TGTGCCAGCAGCGCGACAGGGGACTATGGCTACACCTTC. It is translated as CASSATGDYGYTF.

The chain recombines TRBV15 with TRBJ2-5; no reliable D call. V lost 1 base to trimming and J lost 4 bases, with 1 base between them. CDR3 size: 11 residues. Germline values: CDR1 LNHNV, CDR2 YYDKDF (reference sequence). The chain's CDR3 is CATSRGETQYF. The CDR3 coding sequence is TGTGCCACCAGCAGAGGAGAGACCCAGTACTTC. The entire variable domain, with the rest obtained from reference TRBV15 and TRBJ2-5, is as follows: DAMVIQNPRYQVTQFGKPVTLSCSQTLNHNVMYWYQQKSSQAPKLLFHYYDKDFNNEADTPDNFQSRRPNTSFCFLDIRSPGLGDTAMYLCATSRGETQYFGPGTRLLVL.

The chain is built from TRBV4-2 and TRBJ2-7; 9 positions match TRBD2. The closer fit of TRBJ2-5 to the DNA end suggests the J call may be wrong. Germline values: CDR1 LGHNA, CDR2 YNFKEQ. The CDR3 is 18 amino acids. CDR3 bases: TGTGCCAGCAGCCAGGGGGTAGTAGCGGGGGATTTCGCAGAGACCCAGTACTTC. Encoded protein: CASSQGVVAGDFAETQYF.

CDR3 DNA: TGTGCCAGCACAGGGACAGGCGGTCGGCAGTACTTC. It specifies CASTGTGGRQYF. This chain links TRBV28 with TRBJ2-4; 8 bases fit TRBD1. The CDR3 spans 12 residues. The germline gives CDR1 MDHEN, CDR2 SYDVKM. Trimming took 7 bases from V and 13 from J; bases not matched to a gene: 9.

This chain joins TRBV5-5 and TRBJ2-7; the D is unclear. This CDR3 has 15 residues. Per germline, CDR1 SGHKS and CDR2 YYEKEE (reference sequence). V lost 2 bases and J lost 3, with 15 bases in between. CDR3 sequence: CASSFDQFPLYEQYF. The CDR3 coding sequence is TGTGCCAGCAGCTTTGATCAATTCCCCCTCTACGAGCAGTACTTC.

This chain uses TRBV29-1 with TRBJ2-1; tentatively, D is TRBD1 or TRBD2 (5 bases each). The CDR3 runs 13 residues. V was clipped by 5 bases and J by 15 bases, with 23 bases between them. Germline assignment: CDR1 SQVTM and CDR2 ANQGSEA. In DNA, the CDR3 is TGCAGCGTTACGGGGCTCCTTCCAGAAGGGTCGTTCTTC. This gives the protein CSVTGLLPEGSFF.

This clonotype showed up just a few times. CDR3 sequence reads: CASLGESSYNEQFF. The CDR3 nucleotides read TGTGCCAGCCTCGGCGAGAGCTCCTACAATGAGCAGTTCTTC. The rearrangement links TRBV28 to TRBJ2-1; D gene ambiguous. Germline CDR1 MDHEN, CDR2 SYDVKM. The CDR3 covers 14 residues. V lost 8 bases and J lost 0, with 11 bases in between.

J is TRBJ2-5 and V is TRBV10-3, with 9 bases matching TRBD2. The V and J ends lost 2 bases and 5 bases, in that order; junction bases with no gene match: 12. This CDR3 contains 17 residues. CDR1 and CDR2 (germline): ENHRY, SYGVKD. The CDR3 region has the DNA TGTGCCATCAGTGAGAACCTTTTGACTAGCGGAAGGGAGACCCAGTACTTC. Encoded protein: CAISENLLTSGRETQYF.

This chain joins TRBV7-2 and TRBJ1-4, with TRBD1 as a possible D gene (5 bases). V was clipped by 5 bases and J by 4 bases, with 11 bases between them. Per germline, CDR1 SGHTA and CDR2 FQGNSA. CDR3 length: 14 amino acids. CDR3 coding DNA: TGTGCCAGCAGCGGCCGGGACTTTAATGAAAAACTGTTTTTT. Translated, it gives CASSGRDFNEKLFF.